A selection of T cell receptor beta chains follows, all from one sample in a study of blood T cell repertoires in COVID-19. The data were produced by immunoSEQ multiplex PCR, yet TCRdb's version contains in-frame clones alone and is incomplete. The data hold 280,000 or so clones, with roughly 85% observed a single time. Sequencing was performed on PBMCs or T cells enriched from blood (not recorded which). The source of these receptors is a woman aged 40 to 50 who had recovered from COVID-19. The CDR3 runs from the conserved cysteine through the conserved F or W. D genes are given only for firm matches. The listing skips clone size in some rows; elsewhere it reads once, few, many or a size class.

length	V	J	size	D	CDR3	DNA
16	TRBV9	TRBJ2-2	NA	TRBD2	CASSVVGSGSAGELFF	TGTGCCAGCAGCGTAGTAGGTAGCGGGAGTGCCGGGGAGCTGTTTTTT
11	TRBV25-1	TRBJ2-3	NA	NA	CASSGRDTQYF	TGTGCCAGCAGTGGTCGGGATACGCAGTATTTT
15	TRBV18	TRBJ2-7	NA	NA	CASSPVGSPSYEQYF	TGTGCCAGCTCACCAGTAGGGAGCCCCTCCTACGAGCAGTACTTC
13	TRBV10-3	TRBJ1-1	NA	NA	CASRGTPNTEAFF	TGTGCCTCCCGCGGCACCCCGAACACTGAAGCTTTCTTT
13	TRBV25-1	TRBJ1-2	NA	NA	CASRPDMMHGYTF	TGTGCCAGCAGACCCGACATGATGCATGGCTACACCTTC
13	TRBV11-3	TRBJ2-1	NA	NA	CASSLGRAGEQFF	TGTGCCAGCAGCCTCGGCCGGGCGGGTGAGCAGTTCTTC
16	TRBV11-2	TRBJ2-7	NA	TRBD2	CASRQGTSGKSYEQYF	TGTGCCAGCAGGCAGGGGACTAGCGGGAAGAGCTACGAGCAGTACTTC
16	TRBV7-2	TRBJ1-4	once	NA	CASSLGPVATNEKLFF	TGTGCCAGCAGCTTAGGCCCGGTGGCAACTAATGAAAAACTGTTTTTT
15	TRBV9	TRBJ2-1	once	TRBD2	CASSVQASGREGQFF	TGTGCCAGCAGCGTCCAGGCTAGCGGGAGGGAGGGGCAGTTCTTC
13	TRBV2	TRBJ1-1	once	NA	CASSSQTNTEAFF	TGTGCCAGCAGTTCGCAGACTAACACTGAAGCTTTCTTT
17	TRBV27	TRBJ2-1	NA	TRBD1	CASSPHQGQGTGNEQFF	TGTGCCAGCAGCCCCCATCAGGGACAGGGGACTGGCAATGAGCAGTTCTTC
15	TRBV4-1	TRBJ2-7	few	NA	CASSQDGGDSYEQYF	TGCGCCAGCAGCCAAGATGGCGGAGATTCCTACGAGCAGTACTTC
19	TRBV7-2	TRBJ2-3	few	NA	CASSLGRGPKGVHTDTQYF	TGTGCCAGCAGCTTAGGGCGGGGGCCGAAAGGGGTTCACACAGATACGCAGTATTTT
16	TRBV27	TRBJ2-3	NA	TRBD1	CASSRPDRGVTDTQYF	TGTGCCAGCAGTCGGCCGGACAGGGGGGTCACAGATACGCAGTATTTT
17	TRBV11-2	TRBJ2-5	NA	TRBD2	CASSLGVLAGTQETQYF	TGTGCCAGCAGCTTAGGGGTGCTAGCGGGAACCCAAGAGACCCAGTACTTC
14	TRBV7-3	TRBJ2-3	NA	TRBD1	CASSAAGGGDTQYF	TGTGCCAGCAGCGCCGCAGGGGGTGGCGATACGCAGTATTTT
15	TRBV19	TRBJ2-1	NA	NA	CASSRAGGSYNEQFF	TGTGCCAGTAGTAGAGCGGGTGGCTCCTACAATGAGCAGTTCTTC
15	TRBV5-1	TRBJ2-5	NA	NA	CASSLRTASQETQYF	TGCGCCAGCAGCTTGAGGACAGCCTCCCAAGAGACCCAGTACTTC
14	TRBV5-1	TRBJ2-3	NA	NA	CASSPGERTDTQYF	TGCGCCAGCAGTCCGGGAGAGAGGACAGATACGCAGTATTTT
15	TRBV27	TRBJ2-3	NA	NA	CASSLMGLGTDTQYF	TGTGCCAGCAGTTTGATGGGACTTGGCACAGATACGCAGTATTTT
15	TRBV15	TRBJ2-1	NA	TRBD2	CATSSGTSGRGEQFF	TGTGCCACCAGCAGCGGGACTAGCGGGAGGGGTGAGCAGTTCTTC
14	TRBV11-3	TRBJ2-7	NA	TRBD2	CASSPLAGTDEQYF	TGTGCCAGCAGCCCCCTAGCGGGAACGGACGAGCAGTACTTC
11	TRBV7-2	TRBJ2-7	few	NA	CASSLEGQQYF	TGTGCCAGCAGCTTAGAGGGGCAGCAGTACTTC